The next 14 T cell receptor beta chains were all read from a single sample in a study of OX40 agonist ivuxolimab in advanced cancers. Assay used: immunoSEQ multiplex PCR; TCRdb lists only in-frame clones, some missing. The table has about 86,000 clones, 80% to 95% seen once. Sequencing used CD4+ or CD8+ T cells sorted from blood, obtained in a trial of the OX40 agonist ivuxolimab. The origin of the receptors is an adult with an advanced solid tumor such as melanoma, head and neck, liver or kidney cancer.

V is TRBV7-9 and J is TRBJ2-1, with D possibly TRBD2 on 6 matching bases. Trimming pared 1 base from V and 1 base from J, leaving 20 bases between. The CDR3 covers 19 residues. Germline-derived CDR1 and CDR2 are SEHNR and FQNEAQ (reference sequence). The DNA of the CDR3 is TGTGCCAGCAGCTTAGGTACCCCTTCTAGCGCGGTTTCCTACAATGAGCAGTTCTTC. Translation: CASSLGTPSSAVSYNEQFF.

This clone was picked up a small number of times. This chain joins TRBV7-2 and TRBJ2-7; D perhaps matches TRBD2 (5 bases). Germline V gene data show CDR1 as SGHTA and CDR2 as FQGNSA. This CDR3 has 12 residues. The V end was cut by 2 bases, the J end by 7 bases, with 9 bases between. CDR3 sequence: CASSLFGREQYF. Here the CDR3 DNA reads TGTGCCAGCAGCTTATTTGGGAGAGAGCAGTACTTC.

This sequence joins TRBV6-6 and TRBJ1-1, with D perhaps TRBD1 (5 bases). The CDR3 contains 14 residues. Germline CDR1 reads MNHNY; CDR2 reads SVGAGI (reference sequence). V gave up 2 bases and J gave up 6 bases, with 13 bases separating them. The CDR3, as DNA: TGTGCCAGCAGTTACGCACAGGCTACCCCTGAAGCTTTCTTT. It specifies CASSYAQATPEAFF.

As to this clone: The sample has other DNA sequences that encode this CDR3 too. The chain couples TRBV10-3 to TRBJ1-1; D unresolved. V was pared by 6 bases and J by 2 bases, with 4 bases between. The germline gives CDR1 ENHRY, CDR2 SYGVKD. The CDR3 extends over 11 amino acids. The CDR3 loop reads CAIRENTEAFF. The CDR3 region has the DNA TGTGCCATCAGGGAAAACACTGAAGCTTTCTTT.

Regarding this clone: One end of the junction fails to match germline, which may point to a read error. The gene calls are TRBV5-1 and TRBJ2-7, with D maybe TRBD2 (6 bases). CDR3 length: 15 residues. Germline V gene data show CDR1 as SGHRS and CDR2 as YFSETQ. Here the CDR3 DNA reads TGCGCCAGCAGCCCGGGGGTCGGCGTAGCCTACGAGCGGTACTTC. Its protein product is CASSPGVGVAYERYF.

The V call is TRBV30, the J call TRBJ2-5, with 7 bases aligning to TRBD1. With V trimmed by 0 bases and J by 14 bases, 6 bases remained unmatched. The length of the CDR3 is 11 residues. Germline loops: CDR1 GTSNPN, CDR2 SVGIG (reference sequence). The CDR3, as DNA: TGTGCCTGGAGTGTAGGGACAGACCCCTACTTC. Protein product: CAWSVGTDPYF.

By sample share, this clone is medium-sized. The chain carries TRBV28 and TRBJ1-2, with 9 bases matching TRBD1. J was trimmed by 4 bases and V by 7 bases; bases with no gene match: 16. Germline lookup yields CDR1 MDHEN and CDR2 SYDVKM. CDR3 length: 17 amino acids. The DNA of the CDR3 is TGTGCCAGCACCTCGCCGGGACAGGGACCTCAAGGCTATGGCTACACCTTC. The encoded protein is CASTSPGQGPQGYGYTF.

In DNA, the CDR3 is TGTGCCAGCAGCCCCCGCAACTCCTACAATGAGCAGTTCTTC. Translated, it gives CASSPRNSYNEQFF. V is TRBV11-2 and J is TRBJ2-1, with D hard to call. The CDR3 is 14 amino acids. From germline, CDR1 is SGHAT and CDR2 FQNNGV. Between the trimmed V and J ends, which lost 5 bases and 0 bases, there was a span of 8 bases.

The chain joins TRBV7-2 to TRBJ2-5, with TRBD2 as a possible D gene (5 bases). The germline V gene has CDR1 SGHTA and CDR2 FQGNSA. The V end was cut by 2 bases, the J end by 4 bases, with 17 bases between. CDR3 length equals 16 residues. CDR3 bases: TGTGCCAGCAGCTTATCCAATCTGGGCGGGTTAGAGACCCAGTACTTC. It yields the protein CASSLSNLGGLETQYF.

The genes are TRBV2 and TRBJ2-2, with TRBD1 matching 8 bases. Germline CDR1 SNHLY, CDR2 FYNNEI. The CDR3 is 16 residues long. J gave up 4 bases and V 9 bases, and 13 bases lay outside the gene matches. Here the CDR3 reads CASTGTGSAGTGELFF. The CDR3 DNA follows: TGTGCCAGTACCGGGACAGGTTCGGCGGGCACCGGGGAGCTGTTTTTT.

The chain links TRBV10-1 to TRBJ1-4; 7 nucleotides match TRBD1. Germline CDR1 is WNHNN and CDR2 is SYGVQD (reference sequence). The V gene end was trimmed by 6 bases and the J gene end by 8 bases; junction bases not matched to a gene: 6. The CDR3 covers 13 residues. The CDR3 region has the DNA TGCGCCAGCAGCGGGACAGACGGAGAAAAACTGTTTTTT. Residues: CASSGTDGEKLFF.

This clone has a handful of counts. The chain has TRBV11-2 and TRBJ2-6, with D tentatively TRBD1 (5 bases). The CDR3 length is 15 residues. Germline values: CDR1 SGHAT, CDR2 FQNNGV. V was shortened by 6 bases and J by 2 bases, with 11 bases between the two germline ends. In DNA, the CDR3 is TGTGCCAGCAGATCCAGCAGGGCTGGGGCCAACGTCCTGACTTTC. Translating gives CASRSSRAGANVLTF.

V and J are TRBV7-8 and TRBJ2-2, with D possibly TRBD1 on 6 matching bases. The CDR3 is made up of 15 amino acids. Germline V gives CDR1 SGHVS, CDR2 FQNEAQ. Trimming removed 4 bases at V and 4 bases at J, with 13 bases between. CDR3 residues: CASSSQGSGTGELFF. The CDR3 region has the DNA TGTGCCAGCAGCTCGCAGGGGTCGGGCACCGGGGAGCTGTTTTTT.

The V and J genes are TRBV25-1 and TRBJ2-5, with 9 bases identical to TRBD1. Germline CDR1 and CDR2: MGHDK and SYGVNS. Trimming at V came to 4 bases and at J to 8 bases, leaving 8 bases not matched to a gene. The CDR3 has 14 amino acids. CDR3 loop: CASSVSGTGYTQYF. The CDR3 nucleotides read TGTGCCAGCAGTGTCTCCGGGACAGGGTATACCCAGTACTTC.